This T cell receptor beta chain was observed in a study of blood T cell repertoires in COVID-19. TCRdb's copy holds only in-frame clones and misses some; the assay was immunoSEQ multiplex PCR. Of 270,000 or so clones in the sample, about 88% were seen once. V gave up 4 bases and J gave up 7 bases, with 7 bases separating them. In germline, CDR1 is MNHEY, CDR2 SVGAGI. The length of the CDR3 is 11 residues. The chain employs TRBV6-5 and TRBJ1-2; TRBD1 is a possible D gene (5 bases). The TCR was taken from a woman aged 50 to 60 who had been exposed to COVID-19. Source material: PBMCs or T cells enriched from blood (not recorded which). CDR3 region: CASSFRGGYTF. DNA for the CDR3: TGTGCCAGCAGTTTTAGGGGTGGCTACACCTTC.